These 29 T cell receptor beta chains were sequenced from one sample in a study of T-cell reconstitution after alpha-beta-depleted transplantation in children. The TCRbeta library was prepared with unique molecular identifiers. In TCRdb, the PCR reads were re-called with MiXCR into one record per CDR3 protein. The data show roughly 280,000 distinct CDR3 sequences, roughly 11% seen once. The specimen comprised peripheral blood, sampled 180 days after TCRalphabeta/CD19-depleted stem cell transplant. Receptors were obtained from a male patient between 2 and 15 years old who had a stem cell transplant for chronic granulomatous disease, so the T cells may come from the graft donor.

The sample holds many counts of this clonotype. The genes are TRBV18 and TRBJ1-1; D ambiguous. This CDR3 region has 13 residues. Germline V CDR1 and CDR2: KGHSH, LQKENI. V gave up 2 bases and J gave up 6 bases, with 10 bases separating them. CDR3 nucleotide sequence: TGTGCCAGCTCACCAGCGGTTTCCTCTGAAGCTTTCTTT. Protein product: CASSPAVSSEAFF.

This clonotype has a count of ten or more. The chain combines TRBV25-1 with TRBJ2-3; weak D call: TRBD1 (5 bases). Trimming took 4 bases from V and 0 from J, leaving 11 bases between them. This CDR3 has 15 residues. Germline CDR1 and CDR2: MGHDK and SYGVNS. The CDR3 nucleotides are TGTGCCAGCAGTGTACTGGACACCAGCACAGATACGCAGTATTTT. This sequence encodes CASSVLDTSTDTQYF.

Many counts were recorded for this clonotype. The J gene is TRBJ1-5, the V gene TRBV15, with D possibly TRBD1 on 6 matching bases. This CDR3 region has 14 residues. Trimming removed 9 bases at V and 0 bases at J, with 12 bases between. Per the germline V gene, CDR1 is LNHNV and CDR2 is YYDKDF (reference sequence). In DNA, the CDR3 is TGTGCCACTAAGCCAGGGGCTAGCAATCAGCCCCAGCATTTT. The encoded protein is CATKPGASNQPQHF.

This clonotype has ten or more counts. The V call is TRBV10-3, the J call TRBJ1-2; D uncertain. V was cut by 2 bases and J by 3 bases, with 7 bases left in between. The V gene's germline CDR1 is ENHRY and CDR2 SYGVKD. This CDR3 has 13 residues. In DNA, the CDR3 is TGTGCCATCAGTGAGAACGGGGACTATGGCTACACCTTC. It is translated as CAISENGDYGYTF.

This clonotype has at least ten counts. The chain combines TRBV2 with TRBJ1-1, with TRBD1 matching 7 bases. The V and J ends lost 5 bases and 1 base, in that order; junction bases with no gene match: 7. The CDR3 loop spans 15 amino acids. The germline V gene encodes CDR1 SNHLY and CDR2 FYNNEI. CDR3 nucleotides: TGTGCCAGCAGTTTTGACAGGGCCACGAACACTGAAGCTTTCTTT. Translating gives CASSFDRATNTEAFF.

There are many counts of this clonotype. This chain links TRBV7-9 with TRBJ2-7, with D perhaps matching TRBD1 (5 bases). V was shortened by 5 bases and J by 5 bases, with 19 bases between the two germline ends. CDR3 length: 15 residues. The germline V gene has CDR1 SEHNR and CDR2 FQNEAQ (reference sequence). Here the CDR3 reads CASSPEFGLRDEQYF. CDR3 coding DNA: TGTGCCAGCAGCCCAGAGTTCGGCCTCAGGGACGAGCAGTACTTC.

This clonotype was picked up many times. The chain employs TRBV18 and TRBJ2-5; 9 bases fit TRBD2. Per germline, CDR1 KGHSH and CDR2 LQKENI. The CDR3 has 16 amino acids. The V gene end was trimmed by 3 bases and the J gene end by 3 bases; junction bases not matched to a gene: 8. The CDR3 bases are TGTGCCAGCTCACCGAGGCTAGCGGGAAGTAAAGAGACCCAGTACTTC. It is translated as CASSPRLAGSKETQYF.

To note about this clonotype: A much larger clone lies one base from this, so it may be a read error. The rearrangement uses TRBV24-1 and TRBJ2-5; 12 bases match TRBD1. The CDR3 contains 15 residues. CDR1 is KGHDR, CDR2 SFDVKD, per germline. The CDR3 bases are TGTGCCACCAGTGTAGGGACAGGGGGCCAAGAGACCCTGTACTTC. Its protein is CATSVGTGGQETLYF.

This clonotype was observed a few times. The V and J genes are TRBV28 and TRBJ2-1; D remains ambiguous. The CDR3 loop spans 12 amino acids. Trimming shortened V by 2 bases and J by 11 bases, and 10 bases separated the two germline ends. The germline V gene encodes CDR1 MDHEN and CDR2 SYDVKM. As DNA, the CDR3 is TGTGCCAGCAGTTTACCCCAGGTACAGCAGTTCTTC. Residues: CASSLPQVQQFF.

This clonotype has at least ten counts. The chain couples TRBV29-1 to TRBJ2-2; 12 bases fit TRBD1. Trimming removed 7 bases from V and 5 bases from J; junction bases left unmatched: 2. This CDR3 contains 13 residues. Germline CDR1 reads SQVTM; CDR2 reads ANQGSEA. As DNA, the CDR3 is TGCAGCGGGGGACAGGGGGCGACCGGGGAGCTGTTTTTT. Protein: CSGGQGATGELFF.

This clonotype was detected many times. Here the CDR3 reads CASPHEQFF. In nucleotides, the CDR3 is TGCGCCAGTCCCCATGAGCAGTTCTTC. The chain combines TRBV10-1 with TRBJ2-1; D gene unclear. This CDR3 has 9 residues. Trimming took 9 bases from V and 8 from J, leaving 5 bases between them. CDR1 is WNHNN, CDR2 SYGVQD, per germline (reference sequence).

This clonotype was seen ten or more times. J is TRBJ2-1 and V is TRBV5-1; 10 nucleotides match TRBD2. The CDR3 spans 18 residues. Germline V CDR1 and CDR2: SGHRS, YFSETQ. J lost 0 bases, V lost 0 bases, and 6 bases had no gene match. In nucleotides, the CDR3 is TGCGCCAGCAGCTTGGAAAGCGGGAGGGCCCTCTCCTACAATGAGCAGTTCTTC. Residues: CASSLESGRALSYNEQFF.

This clonotype was seen many times. The rearrangement joins TRBV28 to TRBJ2-7; TRBD2 might be the D (6 bases). The CDR3 extends over 15 amino acids. V lost 3 bases and J 2 bases, leaving 14 bases between the germline ends. Looked up from germline, CDR1 is MDHEN and CDR2 is SYDVKM. CDR3 region: CASSFPWEATYEQYF. CDR3 sequence (DNA): TGTGCCAGCAGTTTTCCGTGGGAGGCCACCTACGAGCAGTACTTC.

This clonotype was detected many times. This rearrangement joins TRBV10-3 to TRBJ2-7; 8 bases line up with TRBD1. The V gene end was trimmed by 0 bases and the J gene end by 1 base; junction bases not matched to a gene: 2. The CDR3 is made up of 15 amino acids. Germline loops: CDR1 ENHRY, CDR2 SYGVKD. The CDR3 sequence is CAISESRQGSYEQYF. DNA for the CDR3: TGTGCCATCAGTGAGTCGAGACAGGGGTCCTACGAGCAGTACTTC.

In its sample, this clonotype was seen many times. The chain carries TRBV12-3 or TRBV12-4 and TRBJ1-5, with D unresolved. This CDR3 spans 14 amino acids. V lost 7 bases and J lost 1, with 11 bases in between. In DNA, the CDR3 is TGTGCCAGCACCCAAGGACGGAGCAATCAGCCCCAGCATTTT. This encodes CASTQGRSNQPQHF.

This clonotype was counted at least ten times. This chain connects TRBV20-1 to TRBJ2-7; 9 positions agree with TRBD2. The V segment lost 5 bases and the J segment 0 bases; nucleotides outside the gene matches: 2. Germline CDR1 is DFQATT and CDR2 is SNEGSKA (reference sequence). The CDR3 is 13 amino acids. CDR3 coding DNA: TGCAGTGCTGTAGCGGGGGTCTCCTACGAGCAGTACTTC. Its translation is CSAVAGVSYEQYF.

This clonotype was counted many times. The rearrangement uses TRBV5-1 and TRBJ2-3; D uncertain. The V gene's germline CDR1 is SGHRS and CDR2 YFSETQ. The CDR3 is 15 residues long. The V and J ends lost 5 bases and 6 bases respectively, with 19 bases between them. CDR3 region: CASSSPLGAHDTQYF. CDR3 DNA: TGCGCCAGCAGTTCGCCGCTCGGAGCACATGATACGCAGTATTTT. The whole variable domain, remainder taken from reference TRBV5-1 and TRBJ2-3, is KAGVTQTPRYLIKTRGQQVTLSCSPISGHRSVSWYQQTPGQGLQFLFEYFSETQRNKGNFPGRFSGRQFSNSRSEMNVSTLELGDSALYLCASSSPLGAHDTQYFGPGTRLTVL.

There are many counts of this clonotype. The rearrangement links TRBV20-1 to TRBJ2-7, with unresolved D. V was pared by 0 bases and J by 4 bases, with 10 bases between. The CDR3 extends over 13 amino acids. Looked up from germline, CDR1 is DFQATT and CDR2 is SNEGSKA (reference sequence). CDR3 residues: CSARDLVNYEQYF. The CDR3 coding sequence is TGCAGTGCTAGAGATCTCGTCAATTACGAGCAGTACTTC.

The table lists this clonotype with many counts. The rearrangement links TRBV20-1 to TRBJ2-4; perhaps D is TRBD1 or TRBD2 (5 bases each). Germline V lookup: CDR1 DFQATT, CDR2 SNEGSKA (reference sequence). V was cut by 6 bases and J by 11 bases, with 20 bases left in between. This CDR3 region has 13 residues. Written as DNA, the CDR3 is TGCAGTGCCCGACCCCTAGGGACCGCCGTTCAGTACTTC. Its translation: CSARPLGTAVQYF.

Details on this clonotype: A read error may be the cause here, since a much bigger clone is one base away. The gene calls are TRBV7-2 and TRBJ2-6; D ambiguous. The CDR3 has 14 residues. CDR1 is SGHTA and CDR2 is FQGNSA in the germline V gene. V lost 8 bases to trimming and J lost 4 bases, with 12 bases between them. CDR3 sequence: CASCRALGANVLTF. Written as DNA, the CDR3 is TGTGCCAGCTGCCGGGCGCTAGGGGCCAACGTCCTGACTTTC.

This clonotype occurred many times. CDR3 sequence: CAANGNTEAFF. Here the CDR3 DNA reads TGTGCCGCAAATGGGAACACTGAAGCTTTCTTT. The chain joins TRBV7-9 to TRBJ1-1; the D is unclear. The CDR3 covers 11 residues. Trimming shortened V by 11 bases and J by 1 base, and 8 bases separated the two germline ends. CDR1 is SEHNR and CDR2 is FQNEAQ in the germline V gene (reference sequence).

This clonotype has ten or more counts. The genes are TRBV5-1 and TRBJ1-3; 9 nucleotides agree with TRBD1. Germline assignment: CDR1 SGHRS and CDR2 YFSETQ. V was clipped by 0 bases and J by 2 bases; unmatched bases: 0. This CDR3 is 15 amino acids long. This chain's CDR3 is CASSLGDRAGNTIYF. The CDR3 nucleotides read TGCGCCAGCAGCTTGGGGGACAGGGCTGGAAACACCATATATTTT.

This clonotype came up many times. V gene TRBV5-1 combines with J gene TRBJ2-7; D may be TRBD1 (6 bases). CDR3 size: 15 residues. Germline CDR1 SGHRS, CDR2 YFSETQ. V lost 0 bases and J 3 bases, leaving 13 bases between the germline ends. CDR3 nucleotide sequence: TGCGCCAGCAGCTTGGCCGCGGACAGTTACTACGAGCAGTACTTC. Amino acid sequence: CASSLAADSYYEQYF.

This clonotype was counted at least ten times. This chain joins TRBV5-1 and TRBJ2-1, with 12 positions matching TRBD2. J was trimmed by 6 bases and V by 4 bases; bases with no gene match: 5. This CDR3 comprises 15 residues. Germline assignment: CDR1 SGHRS and CDR2 YFSETQ. Here the CDR3 DNA reads TGCGCCAGCAGCCAGACTAGCGGGAGTATCAATGAGCAGTTCTTC. Translation: CASSQTSGSINEQFF.

This clonotype was seen at least ten times. The chain employs TRBV11-1 and TRBJ2-3, with D tentatively TRBD1 (6 bases). The CDR3 length is 15 residues. V was pared by 5 bases and J by 6 bases, with 18 bases between. CDR1 SGHAT and CDR2 FQDESV come from the germline V gene (reference sequence). In DNA form, the CDR3 reads TGTGCCAGCAGCGAAAGACGTCTCAGGGGTGATACGCAGTATTTT. Encoded protein: CASSERRLRGDTQYF.

This clonotype was picked up many times. The rearrangement links TRBV5-1 to TRBJ1-5; 7 bases line up with TRBD1. CDR1 and CDR2 from the germline V gene are SGHRS and YFSETQ. The CDR3 is 15 residues long. V shed 3 bases and J 4 bases; nucleotides not matched to a gene: 7. CDR3 sequence reads: CASSWNGQENQPQHF. The CDR3 DNA sequence: TGCGCCAGCAGCTGGAACGGACAGGAGAATCAGCCCCAGCATTTT. The whole variable domain, filled in from reference TRBV5-1 and TRBJ1-5, reads KAGVTQTPRYLIKTRGQQVTLSCSPISGHRSVSWYQQTPGQGLQFLFEYFSETQRNKGNFPGRFSGRQFSNSRSEMNVSTLELGDSALYLCASSWNGQENQPQHFGDGTRLSIL.

This clonotype was seen repeatedly, ten times or more. This chain links TRBV20-1 with TRBJ2-7, with 11 positions matching TRBD2. V shed 6 bases, J shed 10 bases, and the junction held 14 bases outside the gene matches. The CDR3 spans 14 residues. The germline V gene encodes CDR1 DFQATT and CDR2 SNEGSKA (reference sequence). As DNA, the CDR3 is TGCAGTGCCACTAGCGGGAGTGTTAGTACGGAACAGTACTTC. Protein product: CSATSGSVSTEQYF.

This clonotype was seen at least ten times. The genes are TRBV7-2 and TRBJ2-7, with D unclear. The germline V gene has CDR1 SGHTA and CDR2 FQGNSA. There are 14 residues in the CDR3. With 5 bases removed from V and 5 bases from J, the gap between germline ends came to 16 bases. The CDR3, as DNA: TGTGCCAGCAGCCCACTCGGCCATGTCGACGAGCAGTACTTC. The encoded protein is CASSPLGHVDEQYF. Full variable domain (rest looked up from reference TRBV7-2 and TRBJ2-7): GAGVSQSPSNKVTEKGKDVELRCDPISGHTALYWYRQSLGQGLEFLIYFQGNSAPDKSGLPSDRFSAERTGGSVSTLTIQRTQQEDSAVYLCASSPLGHVDEQYFGPGTRLTVT.

This clonotype was observed many times. The CDR3 reads CASSLERGLSSYNEQFF. The CDR3 DNA sequence: TGCGCCAGCAGCTTGGAACGAGGTCTAAGCTCCTACAATGAGCAGTTCTTC. V gene TRBV5-1 combines with J gene TRBJ2-1; D is undetermined. Trimming took 0 bases from V and 0 from J, leaving 13 bases between them. The CDR3 has 17 amino acids. Germline V lookup: CDR1 SGHRS, CDR2 YFSETQ.